This is a list of T cell receptor beta chains from one sample in a study of CD8 T cell repertoires and HIV-1 epitope variants. The repertoire was sequenced with immunoSEQ multiplex PCR; TCRdb's copy has only in-frame clones and lacks some. The sample records roughly 4,200 clones, around 68% being singletons. These receptors' antigens are unknown. The sequenced sample was cultured CD8+ T cells derived from PBMCs. Every receptor here comes from a male donor with HIV. Both conserved end residues are part of each CDR3. Fields, in order: CDR3 DNA, CDR3 protein, V gene, J gene, D gene, clone size. The D gene is left open where the match is weak. Expanded clones are given a class, and other clones once, few, many or no size at all.

DNA: TGCGCCAGCAGCCAAGATCCCCCAGACTTGGACTATGGCTACACCTTC; CDR3: CASSQDPPDLDYGYTF; V: TRBV7-7; J: TRBJ1-2; D: .; size: few
DNA: TGTGCCAGCAGCCCGCTCTTTGGGGGGTCCTACGAGCAGTACTTC; CDR3: CASSPLFGGSYEQYF; V: TRBV5-5; J: TRBJ2-7; D: .; size: .
DNA: TGTGCCAGCAGCGGAGCGGGGGCTCGAGAAAAACTGTTTTTT; CDR3: CASSGAGAREKLFF; V: TRBV7-1; J: TRBJ1-4; D: .; size: .
DNA: TGTGCCAGCAGTGCCGGGTGGGACACTGAAGCTTTCTTT; CDR3: CASSAGWDTEAFF; V: TRBV9; J: TRBJ1-1; D: .; size: .
DNA: TGTGCCAGCAGCCAAGCCCTGGGACTAGCGGGCTCCTACGAGCAGTACTTC; CDR3: CASSQALGLAGSYEQYF; V: TRBV14; J: TRBJ2-7; D: TRBD2; size: .
DNA: TGTGCCAGCAGCGTAGGAGGGTACGATACTGAAGCTTTCTTT; CDR3: CASSVGGYDTEAFF; V: TRBV9; J: TRBJ1-1; D: .; size: .
DNA: TGCGCCAGCAGCTTGGAAGGAGAGACCTACAATGAGCAGTTCTTC; CDR3: CASSLEGETYNEQFF; V: TRBV5-1; J: TRBJ2-1; D: .; size: .
DNA: TGTGCCAGCAGCTTACACGGTCCGGGGGCGGGTGACACTGAAGCTTTCTTT; CDR3: CASSLHGPGAGDTEAFF; V: TRBV7-2; J: TRBJ1-1; D: .; size: few
DNA: TGTGCCAGCAGTGCGACAGGGGGCTTTGGCGGCTACACCTTC; CDR3: CASSATGGFGGYTF; V: TRBV27; J: TRBJ1-2; D: TRBD1; size: .
DNA: TGTGCCAGCAGCCTAGCGGGGGGGACGAATGAGCAGTTCTTC; CDR3: CASSLAGGTNEQFF; V: TRBV11-3; J: TRBJ2-1; D: TRBD2; size: .
DNA: TGTGCCAGCAGCTTACGTTCACAGAACACTGAAGCTTTCTTT; CDR3: CASSLRSQNTEAFF; V: TRBV7-9; J: TRBJ1-1; D: .; size: .
DNA: TGTGCCAGCAGTTTTGCAGGGGGCGCGGGCACTGAAGCTTTCTTT; CDR3: CASSFAGGAGTEAFF; V: TRBV27; J: TRBJ1-1; D: TRBD1; size: once
DNA: TGTGCCAGCAGATCCGGACAGGGAAAACAGCCCCAGCATTTT; CDR3: CASRSGQGKQPQHF; V: TRBV6-5; J: TRBJ1-5; D: TRBD1; size: few
DNA: TGTGCCAGCAGTTTGGATGGGGAGGTGGGCACTGAAGCTTTCTTT; CDR3: CASSLDGEVGTEAFF; V: TRBV28; J: TRBJ1-1; D: .; size: .
DNA: TGCGCCAGCAGCCAAGAAGCTTCGGAGGAAGCTTTCTTT; CDR3: CASSQEASEEAFF; V: TRBV4-3; J: TRBJ1-1; D: .; size: .
DNA: TGTGCCAGCAGCTCTACTTTTGGGACAGCCTTTCTAAACTATGGCTACACCTTC; CDR3: CASSSTFGTAFLNYGYTF; V: TRBV11-2; J: TRBJ1-2; D: TRBD1; size: few
DNA: TGTGCCAGCAGACTGCTCCGGGACTCCTATCAGCCCCAGCATTTT; CDR3: CASRLLRDSYQPQHF; V: TRBV28; J: TRBJ1-5; D: .; size: once
DNA: TGTGCCAGCAGTTACGGGAGCGGGGGCAATGAGCAGTTCTTC; CDR3: CASSYGSGGNEQFF; V: TRBV6-5; J: TRBJ2-1; D: TRBD2; size: .
DNA: TGTGCCAGCAGTGACTCAACTAGCGGGGGGGCAGATACGCAGTATTTT; CDR3: CASSDSTSGGADTQYF; V: TRBV6-4; J: TRBJ2-3; D: TRBD2; size: few
DNA: TGCAGCGTTGAAGCCCCTGGGGTAGAGACCCAGTACTTC; CDR3: CSVEAPGVETQYF; V: TRBV29-1; J: TRBJ2-5; D: .; size: few
DNA: TGCGCCAGCAGCCAAGATATACCGGGGAGTTCCTACGAGCAGTACTTC; CDR3: CASSQDIPGSSYEQYF; V: TRBV4-3; J: TRBJ2-7; D: .; size: .
DNA: TGTGCCACCAGCAGAGATAAGGTTGCGGACACCATATATTTT; CDR3: CATSRDKVADTIYF; V: TRBV15; J: TRBJ1-3; D: .; size: .
DNA: TGTGCCATCGGGGTCGAGGGCAATGAGCAGTTCTTC; CDR3: CAIGVEGNEQFF; V: TRBV10-3; J: TRBJ2-1; D: .; size: .
DNA: TGTGCCAGCAGTCTCACTTCTCTTAGTGAGCAGTTCTTC; CDR3: CASSLTSLSEQFF; V: TRBV28; J: TRBJ2-1; D: .; size: .